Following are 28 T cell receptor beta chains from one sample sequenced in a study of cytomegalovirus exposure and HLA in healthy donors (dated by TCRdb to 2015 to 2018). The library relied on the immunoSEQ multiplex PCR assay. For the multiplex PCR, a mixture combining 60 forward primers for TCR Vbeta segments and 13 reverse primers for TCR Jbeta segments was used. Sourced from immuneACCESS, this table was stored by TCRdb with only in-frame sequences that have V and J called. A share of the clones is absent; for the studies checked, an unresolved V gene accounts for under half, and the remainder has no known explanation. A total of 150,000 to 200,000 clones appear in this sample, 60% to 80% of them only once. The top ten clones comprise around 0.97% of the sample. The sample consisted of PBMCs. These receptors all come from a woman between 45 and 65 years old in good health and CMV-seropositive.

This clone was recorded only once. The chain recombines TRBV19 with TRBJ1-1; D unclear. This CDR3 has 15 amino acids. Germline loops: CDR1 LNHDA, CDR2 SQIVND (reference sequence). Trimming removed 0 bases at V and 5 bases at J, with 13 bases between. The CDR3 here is CASSIDLQVSTEAFF. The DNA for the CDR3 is TGTGCCAGTAGTATAGATCTCCAGGTATCGACTGAAGCTTTCTTT. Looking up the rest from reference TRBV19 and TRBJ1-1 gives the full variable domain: DGGITQSPKYLFRKEGQNVTLSCEQNLNHDAMYWYRQDPGQGLRLIYYSQIVNDFQKGDIAEGYSVSREKKESFPLTVTSAQKNPTAFYLCASSIDLQVSTEAFFGQGTRLTVV.

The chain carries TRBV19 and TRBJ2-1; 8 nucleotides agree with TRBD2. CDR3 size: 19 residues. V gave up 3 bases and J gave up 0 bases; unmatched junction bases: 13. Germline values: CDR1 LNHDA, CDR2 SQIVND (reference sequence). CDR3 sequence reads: CASSIPWTSRPSSYNEQFF. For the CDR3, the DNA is TGTGCCAGTAGTATTCCGTGGACTAGCCGACCGAGCTCCTACAATGAGCAGTTCTTC.

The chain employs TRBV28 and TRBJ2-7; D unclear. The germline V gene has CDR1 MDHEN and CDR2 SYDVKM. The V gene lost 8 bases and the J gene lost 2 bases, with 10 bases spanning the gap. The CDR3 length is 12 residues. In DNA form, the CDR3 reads TGTGCCAGCTGGAGCGACCCCTACGAGCAGTACTTC. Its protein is CASWSDPYEQYF.

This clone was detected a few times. In nucleotides, the CDR3 is TGTGCCAGCAGTTCCCCTTTTGGTAGCGGGAGGATCGGGGAGCAGTTCTTC. Its protein product is CASSSPFGSGRIGEQFF. The chain links TRBV28 to TRBJ2-1; 10 bases map to TRBD2. The CDR3 runs 17 residues. V lost 4 bases to trimming and J lost 10 bases; unmatched junction nucleotides: 16. Germline CDR1 and CDR2: MDHEN and SYDVKM.

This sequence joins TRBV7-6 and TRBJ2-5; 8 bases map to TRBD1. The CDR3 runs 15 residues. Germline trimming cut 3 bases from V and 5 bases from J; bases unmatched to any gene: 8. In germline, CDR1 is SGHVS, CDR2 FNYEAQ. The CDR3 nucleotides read TGTGCCAGCAGCTTTGCAGGGGGCGAGGGGGAGACCCAGTACTTC. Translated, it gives CASSFAGGEGETQYF.

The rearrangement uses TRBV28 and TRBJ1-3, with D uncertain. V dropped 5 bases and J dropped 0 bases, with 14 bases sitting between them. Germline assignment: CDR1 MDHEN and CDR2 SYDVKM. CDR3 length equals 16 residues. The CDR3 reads CASSGTALLSGNTIYF. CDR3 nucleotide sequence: TGTGCCAGCAGTGGAACAGCATTGCTCTCTGGAAACACCATATATTTT.

Here the CDR3 DNA reads TGTGCCAGCAGCAACAGCCGGGGCGCGATTAACAGGGAGAATGGTGAAAAACTGTTTTTT. It codes for CASSNSRGAINRENGEKLFF. The V and J genes are TRBV21-1 and TRBJ1-4; the D call in the table, TRBD1, was not verified against the DNA. TRBV21-1 corresponds to a pseudogene. This CDR3 has 20 residues.

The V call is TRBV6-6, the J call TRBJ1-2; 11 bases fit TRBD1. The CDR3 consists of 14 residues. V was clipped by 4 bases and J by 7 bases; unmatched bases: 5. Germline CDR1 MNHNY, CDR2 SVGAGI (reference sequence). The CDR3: CASSFGQGASGYTF. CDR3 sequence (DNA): TGTGCCAGCAGTTTCGGACAGGGGGCTTCTGGCTACACCTTC.

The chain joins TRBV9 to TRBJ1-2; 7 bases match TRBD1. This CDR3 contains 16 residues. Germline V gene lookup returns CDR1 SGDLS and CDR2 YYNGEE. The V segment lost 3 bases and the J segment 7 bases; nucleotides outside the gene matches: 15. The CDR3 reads CASSAVGRGLGGGYTF. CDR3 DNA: TGTGCCAGCAGCGCCGTAGGAAGGGGGCTCGGGGGTGGCTACACCTTC.

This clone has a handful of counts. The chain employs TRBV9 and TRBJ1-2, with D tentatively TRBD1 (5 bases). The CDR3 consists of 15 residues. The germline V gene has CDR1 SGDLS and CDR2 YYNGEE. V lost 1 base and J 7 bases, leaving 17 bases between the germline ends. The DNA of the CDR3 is TGTGCCAGCAGCGTAATGGGGGGAACGATGGGTGGCTACACCTTC. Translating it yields CASSVMGGTMGGYTF.

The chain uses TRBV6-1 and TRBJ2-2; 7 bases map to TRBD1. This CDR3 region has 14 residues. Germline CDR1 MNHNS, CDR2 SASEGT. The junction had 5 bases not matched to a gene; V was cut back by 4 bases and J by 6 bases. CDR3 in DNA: TGTGCCAGCAGTGCGACAGGGCGCGCCGGGGAGCTGTTTTTT. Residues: CASSATGRAGELFF.

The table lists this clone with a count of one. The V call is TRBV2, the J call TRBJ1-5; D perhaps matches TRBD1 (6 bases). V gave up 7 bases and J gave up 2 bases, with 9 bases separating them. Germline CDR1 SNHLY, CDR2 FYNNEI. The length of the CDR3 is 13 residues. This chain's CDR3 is CASNNRGNQPQHF. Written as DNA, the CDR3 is TGTGCCAGCAACAACAGGGGCAATCAGCCCCAGCATTTT.

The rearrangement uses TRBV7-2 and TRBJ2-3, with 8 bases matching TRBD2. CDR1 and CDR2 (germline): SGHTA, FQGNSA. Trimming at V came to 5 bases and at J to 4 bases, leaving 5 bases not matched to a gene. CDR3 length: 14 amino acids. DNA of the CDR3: TGTGCCAGCAGCGCACTAGCGGCGCCAGATACGCAGTATTTT. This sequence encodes CASSALAAPDTQYF.

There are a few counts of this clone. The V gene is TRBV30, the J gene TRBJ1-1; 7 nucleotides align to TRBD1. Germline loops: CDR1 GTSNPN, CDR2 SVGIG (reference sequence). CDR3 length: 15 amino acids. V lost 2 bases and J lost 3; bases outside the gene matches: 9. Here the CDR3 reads CAWSTRQGKDTEAFF. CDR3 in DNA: TGTGCCTGGAGTACCCGACAGGGTAAGGACACTGAAGCTTTCTTT.

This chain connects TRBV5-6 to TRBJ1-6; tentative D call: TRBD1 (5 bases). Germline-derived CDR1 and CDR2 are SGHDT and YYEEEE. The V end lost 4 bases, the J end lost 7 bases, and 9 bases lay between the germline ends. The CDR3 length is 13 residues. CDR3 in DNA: TGTGCCAGCAGCGTATCAGGGAATTCACCCCTCCACTTT. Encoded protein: CASSVSGNSPLHF.

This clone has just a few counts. The CDR3 reads CASSRTPYSNQPQHF. The CDR3 nucleotides read TGTGCCAGCAGTCGGACACCCTATAGCAATCAGCCCCAGCATTTT. V gene TRBV5-6 combines with J gene TRBJ1-5; TRBD1 is a possible D gene (5 bases). Trimming took off 5 bases at V and 0 bases at J, with 12 bases between the two ends. CDR3 length: 15 residues. Germline loops: CDR1 SGHDT, CDR2 YYEEEE.

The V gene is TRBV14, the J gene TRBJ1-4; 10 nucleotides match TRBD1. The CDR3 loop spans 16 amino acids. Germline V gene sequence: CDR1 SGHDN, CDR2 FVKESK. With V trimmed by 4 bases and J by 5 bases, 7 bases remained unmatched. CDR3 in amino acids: CASSRGQGRGNEKLFF. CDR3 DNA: TGTGCCAGCAGCCGGGGACAGGGGCGGGGGAATGAAAAACTGTTTTTT.

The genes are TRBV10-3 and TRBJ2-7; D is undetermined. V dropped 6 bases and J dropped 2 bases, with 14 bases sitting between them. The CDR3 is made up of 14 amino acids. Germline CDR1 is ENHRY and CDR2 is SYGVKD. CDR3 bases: TGTGCCATCAGCCCCTACGCGCCCCCCTACGAGCAGTACTTC. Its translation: CAISPYAPPYEQYF.

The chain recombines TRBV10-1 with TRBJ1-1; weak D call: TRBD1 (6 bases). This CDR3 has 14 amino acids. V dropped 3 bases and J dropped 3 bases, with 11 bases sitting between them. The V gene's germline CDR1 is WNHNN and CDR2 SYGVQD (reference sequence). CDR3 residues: CASSEHRDHTEAFF. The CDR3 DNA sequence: TGCGCCAGCAGTGAACACAGGGACCACACTGAAGCTTTCTTT.

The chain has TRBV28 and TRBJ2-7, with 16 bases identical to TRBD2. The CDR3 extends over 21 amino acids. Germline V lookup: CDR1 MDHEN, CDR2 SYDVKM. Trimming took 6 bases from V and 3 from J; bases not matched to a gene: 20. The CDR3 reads CASSHRVLVWGTSGGDYEQYF. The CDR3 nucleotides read TGTGCCAGCAGCCACAGGGTGTTAGTATGGGGGACTAGCGGGGGGGACTACGAGCAGTACTTC.

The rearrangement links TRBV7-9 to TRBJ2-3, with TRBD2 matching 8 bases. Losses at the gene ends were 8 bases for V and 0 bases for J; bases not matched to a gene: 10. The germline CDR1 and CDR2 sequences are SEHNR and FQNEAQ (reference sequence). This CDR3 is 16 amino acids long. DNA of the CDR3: TGTGCCAGCTTTCCTTCGGGCGGGGGGAGCACAGATACGCAGTATTTT. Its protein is CASFPSGGGSTDTQYF.

The DNA of the CDR3 is TGTGCCAGCAGCTTAGTTCGAGACGAGCAGTACTTC. This codes for CASSLVRDEQYF. The rearrangement uses TRBV7-9 and TRBJ2-7, with no clear D. V lost 1 base and J 5 bases, leaving 6 bases between the germline ends. In germline, CDR1 is SEHNR, CDR2 FQNEAQ (reference sequence). The CDR3 runs to 12 residues. The variable domain in full, completed from reference TRBV7-9 and TRBJ2-7, reads DTGVSQNPRHKITKRGQNVTFRCDPISEHNRLYWYRQTLGQGPEFLTYFQNEAQLEKSRLLSDRFSAERPKGSFSTLEIQRTEQGDSAMYLCASSLVRDEQYFGPGTRLTVT.

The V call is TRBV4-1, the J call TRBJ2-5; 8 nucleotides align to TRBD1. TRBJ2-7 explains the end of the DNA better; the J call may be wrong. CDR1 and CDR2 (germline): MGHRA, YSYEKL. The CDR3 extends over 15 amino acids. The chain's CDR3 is CASSQDPGGVYEQYF. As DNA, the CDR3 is TGCGCCAGCAGCCAAGACCCAGGGGGCGTCTACGAGCAGTACTTC.

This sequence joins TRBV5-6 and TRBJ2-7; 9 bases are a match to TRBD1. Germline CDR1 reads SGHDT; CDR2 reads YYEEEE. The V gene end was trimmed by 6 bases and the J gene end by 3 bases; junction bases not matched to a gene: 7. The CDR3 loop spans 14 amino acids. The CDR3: CASNTDRGVYEQYF. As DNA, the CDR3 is TGTGCCAGCAACACCGACAGGGGGGTCTACGAGCAGTACTTC.

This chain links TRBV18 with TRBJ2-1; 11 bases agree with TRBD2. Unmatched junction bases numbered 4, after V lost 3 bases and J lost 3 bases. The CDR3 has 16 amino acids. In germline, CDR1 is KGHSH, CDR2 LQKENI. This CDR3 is CASSPFGTSGYNEQFF. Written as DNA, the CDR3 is TGTGCCAGCTCACCGTTCGGGACTAGCGGCTACAATGAGCAGTTCTTC.

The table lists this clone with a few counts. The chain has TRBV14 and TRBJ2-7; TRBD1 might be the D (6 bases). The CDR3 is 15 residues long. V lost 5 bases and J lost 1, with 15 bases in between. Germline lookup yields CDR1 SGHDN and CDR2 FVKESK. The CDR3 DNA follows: TGTGCCAGCAGCAACCCTAAGGACAGTTCCTACGAGCAGTACTTC. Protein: CASSNPKDSSYEQYF.

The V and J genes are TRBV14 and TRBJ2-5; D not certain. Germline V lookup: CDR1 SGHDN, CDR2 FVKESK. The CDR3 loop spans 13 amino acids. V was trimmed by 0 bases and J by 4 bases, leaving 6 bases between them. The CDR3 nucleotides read TGTGCCAGCAGCCAAGAGTTCGGAGAGACCCAGTACTTC. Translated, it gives CASSQEFGETQYF.

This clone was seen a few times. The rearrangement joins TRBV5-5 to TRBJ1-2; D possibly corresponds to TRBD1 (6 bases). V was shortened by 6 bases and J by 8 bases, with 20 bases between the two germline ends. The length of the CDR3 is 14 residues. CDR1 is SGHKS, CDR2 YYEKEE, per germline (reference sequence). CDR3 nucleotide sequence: TGTGCCAGCACCACCCCAGCGGGGGCTGGCGGCTACACCTTC. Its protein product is CASTTPAGAGGYTF.